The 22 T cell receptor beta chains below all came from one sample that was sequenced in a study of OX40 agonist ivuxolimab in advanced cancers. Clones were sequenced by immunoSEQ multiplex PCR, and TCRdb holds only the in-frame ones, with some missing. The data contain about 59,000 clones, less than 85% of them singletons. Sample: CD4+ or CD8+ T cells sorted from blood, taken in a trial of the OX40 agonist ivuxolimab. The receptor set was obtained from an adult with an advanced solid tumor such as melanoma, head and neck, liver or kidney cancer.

CDR3 DNA: TGTGCCGCCTCGGAGGGGCCCACAGAGACCCAGTACTTC. Amino acids: CAASEGPTETQYF. This chain uses TRBV5-4 with TRBJ2-5, with TRBD2 as a possible D gene (6 bases). The CDR3 extends over 13 amino acids. V was shortened by 10 bases and J by 4 bases, with 17 bases between the two germline ends. Germline V gene sequence: CDR1 SGHNT, CDR2 YYREEE (reference sequence).

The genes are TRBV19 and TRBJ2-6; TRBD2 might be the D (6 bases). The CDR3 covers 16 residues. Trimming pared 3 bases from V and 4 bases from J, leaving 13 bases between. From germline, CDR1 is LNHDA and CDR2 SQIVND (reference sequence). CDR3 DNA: TGTGCCAGTAGTATTCTTAGCGGATCCGGGGCCAACGTCCTGACTTTC. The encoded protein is CASSILSGSGANVLTF.

This CDR3 reads CASSYSGETQYF. The CDR3 nucleotides are TGTGCCAGCAGTTACTCGGGAGAGACCCAGTACTTC. The chain combines TRBV6-5 with TRBJ2-5, with D unclear. V was shortened by 0 bases and J by 4 bases, with 3 bases between the two germline ends. Germline V gives CDR1 MNHEY, CDR2 SVGAGI. The CDR3 covers 12 residues.

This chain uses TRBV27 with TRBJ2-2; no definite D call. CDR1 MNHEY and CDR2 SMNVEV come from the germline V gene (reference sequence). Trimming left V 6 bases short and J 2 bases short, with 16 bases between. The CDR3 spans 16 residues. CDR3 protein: CASSLGPTVNTGELFF. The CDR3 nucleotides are TGTGCCAGCAGCCTTGGTCCAACTGTTAACACCGGGGAGCTGTTTTTT.

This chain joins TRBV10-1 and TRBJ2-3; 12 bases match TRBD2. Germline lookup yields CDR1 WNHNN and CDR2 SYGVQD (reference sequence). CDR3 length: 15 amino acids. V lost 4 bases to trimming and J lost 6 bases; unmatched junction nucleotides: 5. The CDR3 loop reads CASSGLAGAWDTQYF. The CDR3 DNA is TGCGCCAGCAGTGGACTAGCGGGAGCGTGGGATACGCAGTATTTT.

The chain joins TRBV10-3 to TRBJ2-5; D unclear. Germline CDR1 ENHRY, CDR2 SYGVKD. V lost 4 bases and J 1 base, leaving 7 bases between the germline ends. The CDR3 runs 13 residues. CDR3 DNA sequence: TGTGCCATCAGTGCAGGCTCCCAAGAGACCCAGTACTTC. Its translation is CAISAGSQETQYF.

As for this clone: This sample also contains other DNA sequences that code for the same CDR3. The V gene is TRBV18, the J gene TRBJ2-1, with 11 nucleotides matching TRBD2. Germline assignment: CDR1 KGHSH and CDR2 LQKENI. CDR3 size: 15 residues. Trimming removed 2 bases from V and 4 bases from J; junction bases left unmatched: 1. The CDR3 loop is CASSPGTSGYNEQFF. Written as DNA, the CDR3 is TGTGCCAGCTCACCAGGGACTAGCGGATACAATGAGCAGTTCTTC.

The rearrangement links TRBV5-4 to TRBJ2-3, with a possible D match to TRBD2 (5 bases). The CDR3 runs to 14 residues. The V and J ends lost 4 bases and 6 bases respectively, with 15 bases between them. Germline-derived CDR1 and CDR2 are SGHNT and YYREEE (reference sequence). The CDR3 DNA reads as TGTGCCAGCAGCATGCCCGGCGGCGGGGATACGCAGTATTTT. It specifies CASSMPGGGDTQYF.

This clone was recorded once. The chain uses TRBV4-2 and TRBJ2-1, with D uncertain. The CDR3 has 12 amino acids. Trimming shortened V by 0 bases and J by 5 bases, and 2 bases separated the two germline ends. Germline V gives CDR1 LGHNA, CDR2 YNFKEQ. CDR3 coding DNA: TGTGCCAGCAGCCAAGATGACAATGAGCAGTTCTTC. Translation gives CASSQDDNEQFF.

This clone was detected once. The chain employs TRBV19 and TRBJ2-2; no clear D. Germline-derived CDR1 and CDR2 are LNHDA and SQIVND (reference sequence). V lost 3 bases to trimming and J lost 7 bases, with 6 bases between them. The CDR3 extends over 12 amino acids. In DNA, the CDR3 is TGTGCCAGTAGTATTCTGGGCGGGGAGCTGTTTTTT. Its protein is CASSILGGELFF.

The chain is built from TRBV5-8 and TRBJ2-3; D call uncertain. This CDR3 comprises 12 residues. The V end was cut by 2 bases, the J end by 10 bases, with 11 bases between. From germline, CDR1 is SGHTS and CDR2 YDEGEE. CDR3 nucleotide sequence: TGTGCCAGCAGCTTCAACTCACGGGCGCAGTATTTT. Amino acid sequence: CASSFNSRAQYF. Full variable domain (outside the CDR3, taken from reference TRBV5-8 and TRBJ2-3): EAGVTQSPTHLIKTRGQQATLRCSPISGHTSVYWYQQALGLGLQFLLWYDEGEERNRGNFPPRFSGRQFPNYSSELNVNALELEDSALYLCASSFNSRAQYFGPGTRLTVL.

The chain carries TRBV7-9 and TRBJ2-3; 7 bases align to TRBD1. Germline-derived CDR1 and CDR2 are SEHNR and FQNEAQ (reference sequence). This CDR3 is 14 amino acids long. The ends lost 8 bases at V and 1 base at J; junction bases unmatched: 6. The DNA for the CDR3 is TGTGCCAGCTTCCTGGGGACAGGCACAGATACGCAGTATTTT. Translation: CASFLGTGTDTQYF.

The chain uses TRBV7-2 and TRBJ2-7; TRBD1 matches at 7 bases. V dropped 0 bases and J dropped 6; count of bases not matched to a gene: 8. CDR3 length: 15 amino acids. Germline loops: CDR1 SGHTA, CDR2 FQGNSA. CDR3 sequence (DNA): TGTGCCAGCAGCTTAGCGGAAAGGGGGCTGGGCGAGCAGTACTTC. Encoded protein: CASSLAERGLGEQYF.

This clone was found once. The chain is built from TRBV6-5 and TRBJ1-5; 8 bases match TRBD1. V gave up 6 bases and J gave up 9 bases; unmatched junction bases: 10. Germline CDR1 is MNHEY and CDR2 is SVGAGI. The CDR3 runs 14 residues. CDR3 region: CASSQTGAGRPQHF. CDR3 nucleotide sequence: TGTGCCAGCAGCCAGACAGGGGCAGGCCGGCCCCAGCATTTT.

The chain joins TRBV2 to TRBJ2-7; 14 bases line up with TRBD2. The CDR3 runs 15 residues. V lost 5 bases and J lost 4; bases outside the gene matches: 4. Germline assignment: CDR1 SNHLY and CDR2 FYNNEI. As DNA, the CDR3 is TGTGCCAGCAGTCCGACTAGCGGGAGGGGGTACGAGCAGTACTTC. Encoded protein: CASSPTSGRGYEQYF.

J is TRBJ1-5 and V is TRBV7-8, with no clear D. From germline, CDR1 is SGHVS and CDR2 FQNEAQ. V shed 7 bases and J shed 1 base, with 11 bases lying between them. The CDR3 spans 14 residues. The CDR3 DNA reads TGTGCCAGCACCCTATCGTGGAGCAATCAGCCCCAGCATTTT. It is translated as CASTLSWSNQPQHF.

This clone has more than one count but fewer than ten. The CDR3 DNA is TGTGCCTGGATCCAACAGGGGTACACTGAAGCTTTCTTT. Its translation: CAWIQQGYTEAFF. This chain links TRBV30 with TRBJ1-1, with 7 bases matching TRBD1. V shed 4 bases and J 3 bases; nucleotides not matched to a gene: 5. The V gene's germline CDR1 is GTSNPN and CDR2 SVGIG (reference sequence). The CDR3 runs 13 residues.

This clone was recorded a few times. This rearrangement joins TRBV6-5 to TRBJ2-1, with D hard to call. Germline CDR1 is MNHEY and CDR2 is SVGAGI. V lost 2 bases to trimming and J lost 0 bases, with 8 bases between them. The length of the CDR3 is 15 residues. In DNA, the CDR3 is TGTGCCAGCAGTTACAAACTAAGCTCCTACAATGAGCAGTTCTTC. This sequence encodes CASSYKLSSYNEQFF.

The CDR3: CASSARRTYEQYF. CDR3 nucleotide sequence: TGTGCCAGCAGCGCCCGGAGAACCTACGAGCAGTACTTC. The chain joins TRBV7-6 to TRBJ2-7, with D uncertain. Looked up from germline, CDR1 is SGHVS and CDR2 is FNYEAQ. V was cut by 5 bases and J by 2 bases, with 10 bases left in between. The CDR3 sequence is 13 residues long.

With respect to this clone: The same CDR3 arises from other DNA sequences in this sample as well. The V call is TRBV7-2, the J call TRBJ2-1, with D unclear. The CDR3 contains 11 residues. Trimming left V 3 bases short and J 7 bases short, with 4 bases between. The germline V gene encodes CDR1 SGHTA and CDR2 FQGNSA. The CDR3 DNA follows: TGTGCCAGCAGCTTGTTTAATGAGCAGTTCTTC. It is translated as CASSLFNEQFF. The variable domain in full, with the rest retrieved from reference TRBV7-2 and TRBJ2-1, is GAGVSQSPSNKVTEKGKDVELRCDPISGHTALYWYRQSLGQGLEFLIYFQGNSAPDKSGLPSDRFSAERTGGSVSTLTIQRTQQEDSAVYLCASSLFNEQFFGPGTRLTVL.

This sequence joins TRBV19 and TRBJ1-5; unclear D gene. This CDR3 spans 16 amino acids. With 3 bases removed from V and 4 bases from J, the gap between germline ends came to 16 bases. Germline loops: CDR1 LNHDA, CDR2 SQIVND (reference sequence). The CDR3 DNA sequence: TGTGCCAGTAGTATTTCGATGAGGGCCGAGAATCAGCCCCAGCATTTT. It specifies CASSISMRAENQPQHF.

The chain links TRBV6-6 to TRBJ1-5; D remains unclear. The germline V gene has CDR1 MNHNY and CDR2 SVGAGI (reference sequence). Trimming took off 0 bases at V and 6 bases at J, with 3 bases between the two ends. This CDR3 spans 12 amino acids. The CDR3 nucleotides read TGTGCCAGCAGTTACTCTGGTCAGCCCCAGCATTTT. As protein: CASSYSGQPQHF.